The following is a T cell receptor beta chain sequence with its context. This specimen belongs to a study of patients and donors after allogeneic stem cell transplantation. Germline V gene lookup returns CDR1 SEHNR and CDR2 FQNEAQ (reference sequence). The CDR3 extends over 17 amino acids. The trim removed 2 bases at V and 4 bases at J, leaving 11 bases unmatched. TCRdb recomputed calls from the RT-PCR reads with MiXCR, one row per CDR3 protein. The sample lists under 170,000 distinct CDR3 sequences; over 30% were seen once. This chain joins TRBV7-9 and TRBJ2-1; TRBD2 matches at 7 bases. The sequence was collected from a human donor who was either an allogeneic HSCT recipient or a stem cell or donor lymphocyte infusion donor (not recorded which). It is not recorded whose cells these are; they may come from a transplant donor. The specimen sequenced was blood, either unsorted or a sorted T cell fraction (not recorded which). This chain's CDR3 is CASSLPGRQSGYNEQFF. The CDR3, as DNA: TGTGCCAGCAGCTTACCCGGGAGGCAAAGTGGGTACAATGAGCAGTTCTTC.